The next 23 T cell receptor beta chains were all read from a single sample in a study of beta chain features in type 1 diabetes. Expressed TCRB transcripts were sequenced, since all the RNA that had been isolated was reverse transcribed. Some clones are missing from TCRdb's copy, which holds only in-frame ones; the method was immunoSEQ multiplex PCR. The sample includes hundreds of thousands of clones, about 15% of them seen just once. Sequencing was carried out using naive CD4+ T cells from blood. These receptor sequences come from a man aged 25-45 years in good health.

This rearrangement joins TRBV2 to TRBJ2-6; D perhaps matches TRBD1 (6 bases). Trimming shortened V by 6 bases and J by 0 bases, and 12 bases separated the two germline ends. This CDR3 is built from 16 residues. Germline V gives CDR1 SNHLY, CDR2 FYNNEI. The DNA of the CDR3 is TGTGCCAGCAGGGACAGTCAAGTCTCTGGGGCCAACGTCCTGACTTTC. Translating gives CASRDSQVSGANVLTF.

There are a few counts of this clone. This chain connects TRBV5-4 to TRBJ2-7; D might be TRBD2 (5 bases). The germline V gene has CDR1 SGHNT and CDR2 YYREEE (reference sequence). Trimming shortened V by 4 bases and J by 0 bases, and 14 bases separated the two germline ends. This CDR3 is 15 amino acids long. The CDR3 loop is CASSPSGVGSYEQYF. The CDR3 DNA reads TGTGCCAGCAGCCCCTCCGGGGTGGGCTCCTACGAGCAGTACTTC.

This clone was observed a few times. J is TRBJ1-1 and V is TRBV2; D uncertain. Trimming cost V 6 bases and J 10 bases, with 9 bases left between them. The germline gives CDR1 SNHLY, CDR2 FYNNEI. The length of the CDR3 is 10 residues. CDR3 coding DNA: TGTGCCAGCAGAGCCGGGAGAGCTTTCTTT. Its protein is CASRAGRAFF.

This clone showed up just a few times. The V and J genes are TRBV4-3 and TRBJ2-3; 9 nucleotides match TRBD1. This CDR3 region has 16 residues. The junction had 11 bases not matched to a gene; V was cut back by 0 bases and J by 10 bases. Germline V lookup: CDR1 LGHNA, CDR2 YSLEER. In DNA, the CDR3 is TGCGCCAGCAGCCAAGAGAAGCGGACAGGGGAGTACGCGCAGTATTTT. The encoded protein is CASSQEKRTGEYAQYF.

The V and J genes are TRBV14 and TRBJ2-3; D tentatively fits TRBD1 or TRBD2 (6 bases each). Germline V gives CDR1 SGHDN, CDR2 FVKESK. V lost 0 bases to trimming and J lost 1 base, with 11 bases between them. This CDR3 is built from 16 residues. The CDR3 nucleotides are TGTGCCAGCAGCCAAGAATGGGGGGCCGGCACAGATACGCAGTATTTT. As protein: CASSQEWGAGTDTQYF.

This clone came up a few times. The chain links TRBV27 to TRBJ1-2; 9 bases line up with TRBD1. This CDR3 contains 14 residues. Germline CDR1 and CDR2: MNHEY and SMNVEV (reference sequence). V dropped 5 bases and J dropped 4; count of bases not matched to a gene: 5. CDR3 loop: CASSGGQGGYGYTF. The CDR3 coding sequence is TGTGCCAGCAGTGGGGGACAGGGTGGCTATGGCTACACCTTC.

This clone has a handful of counts. This sequence joins TRBV9 and TRBJ2-5; TRBD2 agrees at 8 bases. Germline V gene lookup returns CDR1 SGDLS and CDR2 YYNGEE. V was pared by 6 bases and J by 4 bases, with 5 bases of the junction left unmatched. This CDR3 comprises 13 residues. This CDR3 is CASTRGGGETQYF. The CDR3 coding sequence is TGTGCCAGCACCCGGGGGGGCGGAGAGACCCAGTACTTC.

This clone has just a few counts. The genes are TRBV21-1 and TRBJ2-7. TRBV21-1 is tagged as a pseudogene. The CDR3 runs to 14 residues. CDR3 residues: CASSGRTLGYEQYV. CDR3 sequence (DNA): TGTGCCAGCAGCGGCAGAACCCTGGGTTACGAGCAGTACGTC.

This chain connects TRBV25-1 to TRBJ2-1; the D is unclear. Germline values: CDR1 MGHDK, CDR2 SYGVNS. This CDR3 has 14 amino acids. V lost 4 bases to trimming and J lost 10 bases, with 17 bases between them. DNA for the CDR3: TGTGCCAGCAGTGTGGCTCCAAGCCCGCTAGAGCAGTTCTTC. This gives the protein CASSVAPSPLEQFF.

This clone was seen more than once but under ten times. Distinct nucleotide sequences in the sample also encode this CDR3. CDR3 nucleotides: TGTGCCAGCAGCTTATATGAGACCCAGTACTTC. Its translation: CASSLYETQYF. The chain recombines TRBV7-2 with TRBJ2-5; D is unresolved. Trimming took 2 bases from V and 5 from J, leaving 3 bases between them. The CDR3 is made up of 11 amino acids. Germline V CDR1 and CDR2: SGHTA, FQGNSA. The complete variable domain, with remaining parts taken from reference TRBV7-2 and TRBJ2-5, reads GAGVSQSPSNKVTEKGKDVELRCDPISGHTALYWYRQSLGQGLEFLIYFQGNSAPDKSGLPSDRFSAERTGGSVSTLTIQRTQQEDSAVYLCASSLYETQYFGPGTRLLVL.

V is TRBV7-6 and J is TRBJ2-3; 10 bases are shared with TRBD2. The CDR3 is made up of 15 amino acids. CDR1 is SGHVS and CDR2 is FNYEAQ in the germline V gene. The junction had 4 bases not matched to a gene; V was cut back by 4 bases and J by 3 bases. DNA of the CDR3: TGTGCCAGCAGCTCAACTAGCGGGGAGACAGATACGCAGTATTTT. Translation: CASSSTSGETDTQYF.

CDR3 residues: CASGTGLGYTF. Here the CDR3 DNA reads TGTGCCAGCGGGACAGGGCTAGGCTACACCTTC. The V and J genes are TRBV28 and TRBJ1-2; 9 bases map to TRBD1. From germline, CDR1 is MDHEN and CDR2 SYDVKM. After removal of 8 bases from V and 8 bases from J, the junction contained 3 bases not matched to a gene. The CDR3 covers 11 residues.

The rearrangement uses TRBV9 and TRBJ2-1, with 9 bases lining up with TRBD2. CDR1 and CDR2 (germline): SGDLS, YYNGEE. After removal of 2 bases from V and 6 bases from J, the junction contained 6 bases not matched to a gene. The CDR3 totals 15 residues. The CDR3 spells CASSVSGGPSNEQFF. The CDR3 DNA sequence: TGTGCCAGCAGCGTCAGCGGGGGGCCCTCCAATGAGCAGTTCTTC.

This rearrangement joins TRBV30 to TRBJ2-7; 7 bases fit TRBD1. The CDR3 consists of 14 residues. Trimming removed 0 bases from V and 0 bases from J; junction bases left unmatched: 2. From germline, CDR1 is GTSNPN and CDR2 SVGIG (reference sequence). The CDR3 nucleotides read TGTGCCTGGAGTGTGGGGACAGCCTCCTACGAGCAGTACGTC. As protein: CAWSVGTASYEQYV.

This clone was counted between two and nine times. The CDR3 spells CASSLRDRGMLNEKLFF. In nucleotides, the CDR3 is TGTGCCAGCAGCCTCCGGGACAGGGGGATGTTAAACGAAAAACTGTTTTTT. The rearrangement joins TRBV7-9 to TRBJ1-4; the match to TRBD1 covers 11 bases. The CDR3 totals 17 residues. The V and J ends lost 5 bases and 8 bases, in that order; junction bases with no gene match: 13. Germline CDR1 is SEHNR and CDR2 is FQNEAQ (reference sequence).

This clone was seen only a few times. This chain's CDR3 is CASSQVAGGLNEQFF. Here the CDR3 DNA reads TGTGCCAGCAGCCAAGTGGCGGGAGGGTTAAATGAGCAGTTCTTC. The rearrangement joins TRBV4-2 to TRBJ2-1; TRBD2 matches 9 bases. Germline CDR1 is LGHNA and CDR2 is YNFKEQ. V was pared by 1 base and J by 7 bases, with 5 bases of the junction left unmatched. CDR3 length: 15 amino acids.

This clone was observed a few times. CDR3 sequence: CATSHRTGGRNTEAFF. The CDR3 bases are TGTGCCACCAGCCACCGGACAGGGGGCAGGAACACTGAAGCTTTCTTT. The rearrangement links TRBV15 to TRBJ1-1; 11 nucleotides match TRBD1. The length of the CDR3 is 16 residues. CDR1 LNHNV and CDR2 YYDKDF come from the germline V gene (reference sequence). With 5 bases clipped from V and 1 base from J, the junction kept 6 bases outside the gene matches.

This clone showed up just a few times. V and J are TRBV19 and TRBJ2-1; possible D gene TRBD2, 5 bases. The CDR3 runs 14 residues. The germline V and J ends were trimmed by 6 bases and 3 bases, with 12 bases remaining between them. The germline V gene has CDR1 LNHDA and CDR2 SQIVND (reference sequence). The CDR3: CASSRGQGYNEQFF. CDR3 DNA: TGTGCCAGTAGCCGGGGTCAAGGCTACAATGAGCAGTTCTTC.

This clone was seen more than once but under ten times. The rearrangement joins TRBV7-2 to TRBJ2-3; no reliable D call. Germline CDR1 and CDR2: SGHTA and FQGNSA. CDR3 length: 12 amino acids. Trimming took 5 bases from V and 5 from J, leaving 8 bases between them. CDR3: CASSQVRDTQYF. The CDR3 region has the DNA TGTGCCAGCAGCCAGGTCAGAGATACGCAGTATTTT.

This clone was seen only a few times. The rearrangement joins TRBV9 to TRBJ2-7; D gene unclear. The CDR3 spans 15 residues. Germline V CDR1 and CDR2: SGDLS, YYNGEE. Trimming pared 0 bases from V and 2 bases from J, leaving 12 bases between. The CDR3 region is CASSVGPAGAYEQYF. For the CDR3, the DNA is TGTGCCAGCAGCGTAGGACCCGCAGGCGCCTACGAGCAGTACTTC.

The CDR3 sequence is CSVERTANYGYTF. DNA of the CDR3: TGCAGCGTTGAAAGGACAGCCAACTATGGCTACACCTTC. The chain links TRBV29-1 to TRBJ1-2; possibly TRBD1 for D (6 bases). This CDR3 has 13 amino acids. V shed 2 bases and J shed 2 bases, with 9 bases lying between them. The germline CDR1 and CDR2 sequences are SQVTM and ANQGSEA.

In this sample, this clone turned up a few times. The chain combines TRBV21-1 with TRBJ2-7; the D call of TRBD2 is as the table states it, not checked on the DNA. TRBV21-1 is a pseudogene locus. The CDR3 consists of 15 residues. CDR3 DNA sequence: TGTGCCAGCAGCAAAGAGTACCTCCCGCGGGTCGAGCAGTACGTC. This codes for CASSKEYLPRVEQYV.

The rearrangement joins TRBV7-6 to TRBJ2-3; D is undetermined. The V gene's germline CDR1 is SGHVS and CDR2 FNYEAQ. V gave up 3 bases and J gave up 5 bases, with 9 bases separating them. CDR3 length equals 13 residues. The CDR3 bases are TGTGCCAGCAGCTTCGATAGGAGAGATACGCAGTATTTT. This codes for CASSFDRRDTQYF.